A selection of T cell receptor beta chains follows, all from one sample in a study of CD8 T cells in Susac syndrome. TCRdb reprocessed the immunoSEQ multiplex PCR reads via MiXCR and lists one record per CDR3 protein. This sample has 180,000 or so distinct CDR3 sequences, with just under 95% found just once. Sequences were obtained from CD4+ T cells from PBMCs. These receptors were obtained from a human donor in good health. Both conserved end residues are part of each CDR3. The order of the fields is CDR3 DNA, CDR3 protein, D gene, V gene, J gene, clone size. D genes are given only for firm matches. Not every row has a clone size; where given, it reads once, few, many or a size class.

TGTGCCTGGAGTTTTGGGGGCTCGCGGACTGAAGCTTTCTTT	CAWSFGGSRTEAFF	.	TRBV30	TRBJ1-1	.
TGTGCCAGCAGCTGGACAGGCTACAATGAGCAGTTCTTC	CASSWTGYNEQFF	TRBD1	TRBV7-3	TRBJ2-1	.
TGTGCCAGCAGTCCACATGGGGACAGGGCACATGGGGGCTACACCTTC	CASSPHGDRAHGGYTF	TRBD1	TRBV7-9	TRBJ1-2	.
TGCAGTGCTGTCGACAGGGGGGTCTCCTACGAGCAGTACTTC	CSAVDRGVSYEQYF	TRBD1	TRBV20-1	TRBJ2-7	.
TGCGCCAGCAGCCCAGAACGACAGAAGTCCTACGAGCAGTACTTC	CASSPERQKSYEQYF	.	TRBV5-1	TRBJ2-7	.
TGCGCCAGCGGTGAAGGGGACCGTAATTCACCCCTCCACTTT	CASGEGDRNSPLHF	.	TRBV5-1	TRBJ1-6	.
TGCGCCAGCAGCTCGATTGGGACCTTCAATGAGCAGTTCTTC	CASSSIGTFNEQFF	.	TRBV5-1	TRBJ2-1	.
TGCAGCGTTATGACAGGGGCTGAAGCTTTCTTT	CSVMTGAEAFF	TRBD1	TRBV29-1	TRBJ1-1	.
TGCAGTGCAGTAGGACACAGGGGGATGGCGGCCCAGTACTTC	CSAVGHRGMAAQYF	TRBD1	TRBV20-1	TRBJ2-5	.
TGTGCCAGCAGTTTAAGACTAGCGGGGGTCGGAGAGCAGTTCTTC	CASSLRLAGVGEQFF	TRBD2	TRBV12-3/TRBV12-4	TRBJ2-1	.
TGTGCCAGCAGTCGTGCAGGGAGTTACAGCAATCAGCCCCAGCATTTT	CASSRAGSYSNQPQHF	.	TRBV6-1	TRBJ1-5	.
TGTGCCAGCAGTTACGGGCGGACTAGCGGCGATGAGCAGTTCTTC	CASSYGRTSGDEQFF	TRBD2	TRBV6-5	TRBJ2-1	.
TGTGCCAGCTCACCACGACTACCGGGACAGGGCGGGAGGAGATCACCCCTCCACTTT	CASSPRLPGQGGRRSPLHF	TRBD1	TRBV18	TRBJ1-6	.
TGTGCCACCAGTGATCCGACAGGGGGAAGGTACAATGAGCAGTTCTTC	CATSDPTGGRYNEQFF	TRBD1	TRBV24-1	TRBJ2-1	.
TGTGCCAGCAGAACTCGGGACACCTCCTACGAGCAGTACTTC	CASRTRDTSYEQYF	.	TRBV6-2/TRBV6-3	TRBJ2-7	.
TGTGCCAGCAGACCCAGACAGTTGTATAATTCACCCCTCCACTTT	CASRPRQLYNSPLHF	.	TRBV6-5	TRBJ1-6	.
TGTGCCATCAGTGGGGGGGGACTCAATGAGCAGTTCTTC	CAISGGGLNEQFF	TRBD2	TRBV10-3	TRBJ2-1	.
TGCAGCGTTGAATGGGCAGAGGGAGCCAAAAACATTCAGTACTTC	CSVEWAEGAKNIQYF	.	TRBV29-1	TRBJ2-4	.
TGTGCCAGCAGTGGAGAAGGGGGTTACGAGCAGTACTTC	CASSGEGGYEQYF	.	TRBV2	TRBJ2-7	.
TGTGCCAGCGGCGACATCTCCTACGAGCAGTACTTC	CASGDISYEQYF	.	TRBV6-2/TRBV6-3	TRBJ2-7	once
TGTGCCAGCAGCCGCGGAAGGGGAACAGGCTATCAGCCCCAGCATTTT	CASSRGRGTGYQPQHF	.	TRBV6-6	TRBJ1-5	once
TGTGCCTGGAGTGTAGGAGCGGGGGGGCAGGGTGAGCAGTTCTTC	CAWSVGAGGQGEQFF	TRBD2	TRBV30	TRBJ2-1	once
TGTGCCAGCAGCTTAACCGGGACCCCCAAAGACGAGCAGTACTTC	CASSLTGTPKDEQYF	.	TRBV7-9	TRBJ2-7	.
TGTGCCAGCTCACCATCAGTTCCCTACGAGCAGTACTTC	CASSPSVPYEQYF	.	TRBV18	TRBJ2-7	once
TGCGCCAGCAGCCAAGATAGGGCAAGGGGGGCCAGCACAGATACGCAGTATTTT	CASSQDRARGASTDTQYF	.	TRBV4-3	TRBJ2-3	.
TGCAGTGCTAGGCAGGGGCCGGATGGCTACACCTTC	CSARQGPDGYTF	.	TRBV20-1	TRBJ1-2	.
TGCAGCGTTCTGGTTGGGGGCACAGATACGCAGTATTTT	CSVLVGGTDTQYF	.	TRBV29-1	TRBJ2-3	.
TGTGCCAGCAGCCTAGAGGGACTAGTTGATGAGCAGTTCTTC	CASSLEGLVDEQFF	TRBD2	TRBV2	TRBJ2-1	.
TGTGCCAGCAGCCCAACCGCCACGGCCTACGAGCAGTACTTC	CASSPTATAYEQYF	.	TRBV7-2	TRBJ2-7	.
TGTGCCAGCAGCCCGTCCAGCGGGGGGAACGAGCAGTACTTC	CASSPSSGGNEQYF	TRBD2	TRBV7-2	TRBJ2-7	.
TGCAGCGTCCAGCCGACAGGGTACGAGCAGTACTTC	CSVQPTGYEQYF	TRBD1	TRBV29-1	TRBJ2-7	.
TGTGCCAGCAGTATCGGCGGTGAGCAGTTCTTC	CASSIGGEQFF	.	TRBV2	TRBJ2-1	.
TGCAGTGCCTTACACCTGGCAGATACGCAGTATTTT	CSALHLADTQYF	.	TRBV20-1	TRBJ2-3	.
TGCGCCAGCAGCGTTGGGACAGGGGAGGGGACCCTCCACTTT	CASSVGTGEGTLHF	TRBD1	TRBV5-1	TRBJ1-6	.
TGTGCCAGCAGCCAACAGGGAGAAAAACTGTTTTTT	CASSQQGEKLFF	.	TRBV12-3/TRBV12-4	TRBJ1-4	.
TGCAGTGCTAGAGATGGGACAGTTCTCATTGCGAACGAGCAGTACTTC	CSARDGTVLIANEQYF	TRBD1	TRBV20-1	TRBJ2-7	.
.	CASSSSAGAYEQYF	.	TRBV13	TRBJ2-7	.